This T cell receptor beta chain was recorded in a study of neurological immune-mediated disorders (dated by TCRdb to between 2019 and 2020). Regarding the research as a whole: Peripheral blood TCR-beta repertoires from HTLV-I-associated myelopathy (HAM/TSP) patients, multiple sclerosis patients and healthy controls were compared by UMI-based sequencing. The roughly 100 TCR-beta libraries covered PBMC samples along with longitudinal samples, technical triplicates, and paired sorted CD4+ and CD8+ T-cell subsets. The cohort comprised 68 subjects: roughly 14 HAM/TSP patients, 34 multiple sclerosis patients and 20 healthy controls. The paper as a whole reports these results and caveats: TCR clonal expansion was highest in HAM/TSP patients and lowest in MS patients, with MS patients falling below even healthy controls. No identical CDR3 amino acid sequences were found to be shared among expanded clones across subjects, suggesting that TCR-beta repertoires were private in all groups.

This clonotype has ten or more counts. No cognate antigen has been identified for it. No qualities accompany the bases; no much larger clone lies one base away. The healthy controls were volunteers from a blood bank in Maryland, USA. Unsorted PBMC libraries were generated from 2 million PBMCs stored in RNAlater at -80 °C until RNA extraction. Peripheral blood was subjected to Ficoll-Hypaque density gradient centrifugation to isolate PBMCs, which were then cryopreserved in liquid nitrogen. To synthesize cDNA, template-switch 5'RACE was performed with a primer carrying a 10-nucleotide random unique molecular identifier so that each TCR transcript was tagged. Every sequencing run yielded over 200 million TCR-beta sequences covering 15-18 subjects. The RNeasy kit was used for extraction of total RNA. Using the KAPA Real-time Library Amplification kit, TCR-beta VDJ regions were amplified with primers for the TCR constant region and the 5'RACE anchor. A first PCR added sample indexes and Illumina adaptors, after which a second PCR increased the library yield. After Ampure bead purification, the TCR product of roughly 650 bp was size-selected on a 2% E-gel SizeSelection system. Before pooling, library quality was assessed on a Bioanalyzer, concentration was determined with Qubit, and library quantification was performed with the Kapa Library Quantification kit. An Illumina HiSeq 2500 sequenced the libraries paired-end 2 x 150 bp. To increase sequence diversity, roughly 24-31% phiX was spiked into each library pool. As for the original processing: Quality-filtered reads were processed with the UMI-based MiGEC pipeline, which removed over 80% of raw TCR sequences during error correction. VDJ genes were aligned to IMGT germline references, and clonotypes were defined by unique CDR3 amino acid sequence plus V-J genes. Clonal expansion, Shannon diversity and CDR3 relatedness were evaluated with VDJtools (CalcPairwiseDistances, ClusterSamples), while phylogenetic trees were built in CLCbio workbench. Using coefficient-of-variation modelling across technical triplicates, the study counted a clone as expanded if it had at least 8 unique UMIs. Using fastp at Q25 and MiXCR, TCRdb reprocessed the public reads and kept productive beta chains. Entries that share a CDR3 protein sequence are merged under the most common genes and DNA. The V and J calls shown here were made by TCRdb, not taken from the authors' results. The sample table contains more than 13,000 distinct CDR3 sequences; only one count was recorded for about 9.4% of them. The ten largest account for under 25% of the sample.

Sequenced input: PBMCs. The sequence derives from a middle-aged woman in good health.

The CDR3 corresponds to CASSRWGAGDTQYF. The nucleotides are TGTGCCAGCAGTCGCTGGGGGGCTGGAGATACGCAGTATTTT. In this chain, TRBV28 is recombined with TRBJ2-3, with the D gene tentatively TRBD1 or TRBD2, based on 6 matching bases in each. In the germline V gene, CDR1 corresponds to MDHEN and CDR2 to SYDVKM. From the cysteine through the phenylalanine, the CDR3 covers 14 amino acids. This entry keeps only the CDR3 DNA: 42 bases, framed from base 1. Trimming removed 5 bases from V and 5 bases from J, leaving 14 bases between the germline ends. Joined to the reference TRBV28 and TRBJ2-3 proteins, this CDR3 gives the full variable domain: DVKVTQSSRYLVKRTGEKVFLECVQDMDHENMFWYRQDPGLGLRLIYFSYDVKMKEKGDIPEGYSVSREKKERFSLILESASTNQTSMYLCASSRWGAGDTQYFGPGTRLTVL.